This T cell receptor beta chain appears in the sequencing data of a study of tumor-infiltrating lymphocytes in oesophageal squamous cell carcinoma. TCRdb re-called the PCR reads through MiXCR, storing one row per CDR3 protein. Of 21,000 or so distinct CDR3 sequences in the sample, approximately 38% were seen once. Within the sample, this clonotype is medium-sized. The source is a male donor with esophageal squamous cell carcinoma. The specimen sequenced was esophageal tumor tissue.

The CDR3 sequence: CASTTIEYGFYNEQFF. CDR3 in DNA: TGTGCCAGCACCACAATCGAATACGGGTTCTACAATGAGCAGTTCTTC. The chain uses TRBV6-7 and TRBJ2-1; D call uncertain. TRBV6-7 is known as an ORF, though its function is uncertain. V gave up 7 bases and J gave up 3 bases, with 19 bases separating them. The CDR3 has 16 residues.